This T cell receptor beta chain was documented in a study of blood T cell repertoires in COVID-19. For the study at large: The samples span acute and convalescent COVID-19 from the United States, Italy and Spain. T cells, B-cell-depleted T cells, or PBMCs supplied cDNA or gDNA.

In the original workflow: Quantification of nucleated cells was approximated via reference gene primer amplification. The repertoire was sequenced with immunoSEQ multiplex PCR; TCRdb's copy has only in-frame clones and lacks some. From that table come the V and J calls and clone size; the DNA was used to work out D and trimming. Of fewer than 200,000 clones listed, just under 85% were seen once; the top ten hold under 3.5%. This sequence originates from a woman over 75 with COVID-19, enrolled during active disease. The specimen sequenced was peripheral blood.

CDR3 loop: CASSSRRGETQYF. The CDR3 DNA follows: TGCGCCAGCAGCTCCCGAAGAGGAGAGACCCAGTACTTC. The chain combines TRBV4-1 with TRBJ2-5; D remains ambiguous. The germline gives CDR1 MGHRA, CDR2 YSYEKL. There are 13 residues in the CDR3. Trimming stripped 5 bases from V and 4 bases from J, with 11 bases between.